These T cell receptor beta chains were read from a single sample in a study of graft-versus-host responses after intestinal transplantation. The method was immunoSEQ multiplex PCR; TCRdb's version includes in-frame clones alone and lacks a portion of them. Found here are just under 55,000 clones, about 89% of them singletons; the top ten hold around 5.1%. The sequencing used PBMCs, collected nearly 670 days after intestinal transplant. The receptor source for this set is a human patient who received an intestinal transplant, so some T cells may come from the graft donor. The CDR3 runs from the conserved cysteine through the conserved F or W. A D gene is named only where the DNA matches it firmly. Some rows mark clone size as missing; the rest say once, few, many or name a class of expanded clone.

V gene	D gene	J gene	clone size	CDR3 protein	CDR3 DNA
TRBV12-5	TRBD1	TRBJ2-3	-	CASGTPGQGLIDTQYF	TGTGCTAGTGGGACCCCGGGACAGGGGTTGATAGATACGCAGTATTTT
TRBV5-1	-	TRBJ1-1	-	CASSLDPGTTNTEAFF	TGCGCCAGCAGCTTGGACCCCGGGACAACGAACACTGAAGCTTTCTTT
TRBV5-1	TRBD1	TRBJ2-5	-	CASSLDPTGEETQYF	TGCGCCAGCAGCCTGGACCCGACAGGGGAAGAGACCCAGTACTTC
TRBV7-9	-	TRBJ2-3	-	CASSLSRPLGGNTDTQYF	TGTGCCAGCAGCTTAAGTAGGCCCCTAGGGGGAAACACAGATACGCAGTATTTT
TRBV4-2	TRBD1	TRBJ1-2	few	CASSLDRGRTNYGYTF	TGTGCCAGCAGCCTTGACAGGGGGCGGACCAACTATGGCTACACCTTC
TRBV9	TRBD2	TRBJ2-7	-	CASSPMTSGASYEQYF	TGTGCCAGCAGCCCAATGACTAGCGGGGCATCCTACGAGCAGTACTTC
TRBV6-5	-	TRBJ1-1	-	CASRDRKDTEAFF	TGTGCCAGCAGGGATAGGAAGGACACTGAAGCTTTCTTT
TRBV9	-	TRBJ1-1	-	CASSVDRWTEAFF	TGTGCCAGCAGCGTAGACCGGTGGACTGAAGCTTTCTTT
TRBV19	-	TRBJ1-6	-	CASSTTRSSYNSPLHF	TGTGCCAGTAGTACCACCAGAAGCTCCTATAATTCACCCCTCCACTTT
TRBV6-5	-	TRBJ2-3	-	CASSLQGPASDTQYF	TGTGCCAGCAGCCTACAGGGTCCCGCATCGGATACGCAGTATTTT
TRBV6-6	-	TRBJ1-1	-	CASSTPGMAVTEAFF	TGTGCCAGCTCTACCCCGGGGATGGCGGTGACTGAAGCTTTCTTT
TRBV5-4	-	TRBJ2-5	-	CASSLALQETQYF	TGTGCCAGCAGCTTGGCCCTCCAAGAGACCCAGTACTTC
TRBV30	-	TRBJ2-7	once	CAWGSGVSYEQYF	TGTGCCTGGGGGTCAGGGGTTTCCTACGAGCAGTACTTC
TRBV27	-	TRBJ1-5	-	CASGVSAYSNQPQHF	TGTGCCAGTGGTGTATCAGCTTATAGCAATCAGCCCCAGCATTTT
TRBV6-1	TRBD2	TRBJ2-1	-	CASSEQIQTSGAYNEQFF	TGTGCCAGCAGTGAACAGATTCAGACTAGCGGGGCGTACAATGAGCAGTTCTTC
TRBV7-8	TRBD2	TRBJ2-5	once	CASSDDIAGETQYF	TGTGCCAGCAGTGACGATATAGCGGGTGAGACCCAGTACTTC
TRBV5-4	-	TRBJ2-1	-	CASSSGLSSEQFF	TGTGCCAGCAGCTCGGGACTCTCCTCCGAGCAGTTCTTC
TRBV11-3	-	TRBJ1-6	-	CASSLDMGAKGSPLHF	TGTGCCAGCAGCTTAGATATGGGGGCAAAGGGCTCACCCCTCCACTTT
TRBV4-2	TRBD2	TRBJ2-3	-	CASSQTLAGGGGDTQYF	TGTGCCAGCAGCCAAACCCTAGCGGGGGGAGGTGGAGATACGCAGTATTTT
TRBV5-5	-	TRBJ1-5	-	CASSTSGDQPQHF	TGTGCCAGCAGCACTTCGGGGGACCAGCCCCAGCATTTT
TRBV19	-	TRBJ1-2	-	CASSIGEYGRDGYTF	TGTGCCAGTAGTATAGGAGAGTACGGAAGGGATGGCTACACCTTC
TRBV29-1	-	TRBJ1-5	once	CSVAPGVGQPQHF	TGCAGCGTTGCACCCGGGGTTGGTCAGCCCCAGCATTTT